The 25 T cell receptor beta chains listed next were all sequenced from one sample in a study of shared clonotypes between healthy human individuals. Profiled with immunoSEQ multiplex PCR; TCRdb holds only in-frame clones, not every one. The table has 500,000 to 550,000 clones, approximately 95% seen once. The sequencing input was naive CD4+ T cells sorted from blood. Subset of the sample: CD45RA+ positively selected. Every receptor here comes from a woman in her twenties or thirties in good health.

Comments on this clone: Different DNA sequences within this sample yield the same CDR3. J is TRBJ1-3 and V is TRBV28; a possible D gene is TRBD1 (5 bases). The CDR3 loop spans 14 amino acids. The V end lost 6 bases, the J end lost 0 bases, and 9 bases lay between the germline ends. Germline values: CDR1 MDHEN, CDR2 SYDVKM. In DNA form, the CDR3 reads TGTGCCAGCAGGGCAGGGTTCTCTGGAAACACCATATATTTT. Translating it yields CASRAGFSGNTIYF.

The rearrangement uses TRBV5-1 and TRBJ2-7; a possible D gene is TRBD2 (6 bases). V was shortened by 4 bases and J by 2 bases, with 13 bases between the two germline ends. The CDR3 runs to 14 residues. CDR1 and CDR2 from the germline V gene are SGHRS and YFSETQ. CDR3 amino acids: CASSAGLQTYEQYF. The CDR3, as DNA: TGCGCCAGCAGCGCGGGACTCCAAACCTACGAGCAGTACTTC.

The chain has TRBV2 and TRBJ1-2; D not certain. V was shortened by 3 bases and J by 2 bases, with 10 bases between the two germline ends. Germline CDR1 is SNHLY and CDR2 is FYNNEI. This CDR3 is 14 amino acids long. CDR3 sequence reads: CASSEWRENYGYTF. The CDR3 region has the DNA TGTGCCAGCAGTGAGTGGAGGGAGAACTATGGCTACACCTTC. Drawing the rest from reference TRBV2 and TRBJ1-2, the complete variable domain is EPEVTQTPSHQVTQMGQEVILRCVPISNHLYFYWYRQILGQKVEFLVSFYNNEISEKSEIFDDQFSVERPDGSNFTLKIRSTKLEDSAMYFCASSEWRENYGYTFGSGTRLTVV.

This rearrangement joins TRBV6-5 to TRBJ2-1, with TRBD2 as a possible D gene (5 bases). In germline, CDR1 is MNHEY, CDR2 SVGAGI. The CDR3 extends over 13 amino acids. With 0 bases removed from V and 14 bases from J, the gap between germline ends came to 14 bases. The CDR3 bases are TGTGCCAGCAGTTACTCCCCCGACCTCGGGGAGTTCTTC. Protein sequence: CASSYSPDLGEFF.

The rearrangement uses TRBV7-9 and TRBJ2-6; no definite D call. CDR1 and CDR2 from the germline V gene are SEHNR and FQNEAQ (reference sequence). CDR3 size: 12 residues. Deletions cut 4 bases from V and 7 bases from J, with 5 bases between. CDR3 DNA sequence: TGTGCCAGCAGCTCCCTAGCCAACGTCCTGACTTTC. Translation gives CASSSLANVLTF.

The rearrangement links TRBV10-2 to TRBJ1-1, with D tentatively TRBD1 (5 bases). V was pared by 7 bases and J by 0 bases, with 9 bases between. The length of the CDR3 is 13 residues. Germline CDR1 and CDR2: WSHSY and SAAADI. CDR3 DNA sequence: TGCGCCAGCATGGGACGTATGAACACTGAAGCTTTCTTT. It codes for CASMGRMNTEAFF.

V usage is TRBV6-6 and J usage is TRBJ1-1, with D perhaps TRBD1 (6 bases). The CDR3 loop spans 12 amino acids. Germline V gene sequence: CDR1 MNHNY, CDR2 SVGAGI (reference sequence). Trimming pared 0 bases from V and 10 bases from J, leaving 9 bases between. CDR3 DNA: TGTGCCAGCAGTTACTCAGAGGGGGTAGCTTTCTTT. As protein: CASSYSEGVAFF.

The V and J genes are TRBV5-6 and TRBJ2-2, with D unresolved. The CDR3 has 11 amino acids. CDR1 is SGHDT and CDR2 is YYEEEE in the germline V gene. V lost 2 bases to trimming and J lost 7 bases, with 3 bases between them. The CDR3: CASSFIGELFF. The CDR3 nucleotides are TGTGCCAGCAGCTTTATCGGGGAGCTGTTTTTT.

The V and J genes are TRBV5-1 and TRBJ1-6; TRBD1 might be the D (5 bases). This CDR3 region has 17 residues. V lost 0 bases, J lost 7 bases, and 17 bases lay in between. Germline CDR1 and CDR2: SGHRS and YFSETQ. CDR3 coding DNA: TGCGCCAGCAGCTTGGATTTCGACAGTCTGACGAATTCACCCCTCCACTTT. This encodes CASSLDFDSLTNSPLHF.

This clone was picked up one time. CDR3 amino acids: CASSLAMGDTEAFF. CDR3 nucleotides: TGTGCCAGCAGCTTAGCGATGGGGGACACTGAAGCTTTCTTT. The chain recombines TRBV7-6 with TRBJ1-1; possibly TRBD1 for D (5 bases). V was clipped by 0 bases and J by 3 bases, with 8 bases between them. Germline V gene sequence: CDR1 SGHVS, CDR2 FNYEAQ. CDR3 length: 14 amino acids.

This rearrangement joins TRBV4-1 to TRBJ2-7, with D possibly being TRBD2 (6 bases). CDR1 and CDR2 (germline): MGHRA, YSYEKL. This CDR3 region has 14 residues. Trimming left V 4 bases short and J 2 bases short, with 12 bases between. The CDR3 region has the DNA TGCGCCAGCAGCCCGAGCGGGCCCCCCTACGAGCAGTACTTC. Its translation is CASSPSGPPYEQYF.

This clone was counted a single time. The J gene is TRBJ2-7, the V gene TRBV27, with a tentative D call TRBD1 (5 bases). CDR3 length: 14 residues. Germline V lookup: CDR1 MNHEY, CDR2 SMNVEV (reference sequence). The V end lost 3 bases, the J end lost 3 bases, and 12 bases lay between the germline ends. CDR3 loop: CASSFGQGIYEQYF. As DNA, the CDR3 is TGTGCCAGCAGTTTCGGCCAGGGAATCTACGAGCAGTACTTC.

The CDR3 sequence: CAWSVAGNNEQFF. For the CDR3, the DNA is TGTGCCTGGAGTGTTGCTGGCAACAATGAGCAGTTCTTC. The rearrangement links TRBV30 to TRBJ2-1, with D hard to call. Per the germline V gene, CDR1 is GTSNPN and CDR2 is SVGIG (reference sequence). Deletions cut 0 bases from V and 5 bases from J, with 8 bases between. The CDR3 runs to 13 residues.

This chain uses TRBV2 with TRBJ2-7; a possible D gene is TRBD1 (6 bases). V was pared by 8 bases and J by 2 bases, with 7 bases between. The CDR3 has 11 residues. CDR1 is SNHLY, CDR2 FYNNEI, per germline. The CDR3 DNA reads as TGTGCCAGCGGGACAACCTACGAGCAGTACTTC. It translates to CASGTTYEQYF. Variable domain in full (rest from reference TRBV2 and TRBJ2-7): EPEVTQTPSHQVTQMGQEVILRCVPISNHLYFYWYRQILGQKVEFLVSFYNNEISEKSEIFDDQFSVERPDGSNFTLKIRSTKLEDSAMYFCASGTTYEQYFGPGTRLTVT.

For this clone: The junction differs from germline at one of its ends, possibly a read error. The rearrangement links TRBV5-1 to TRBJ2-5; 8 bases are shared with TRBD2. This CDR3 is 14 amino acids long. Germline V CDR1 and CDR2: SGHRS, YFSETQ. CDR3 loop: CASTLTSDQETQYF. The CDR3 DNA follows: TGCGCCAGCACCTTGACTAGCGACCAAGAGACCCAGTACTTC. The variable domain in full, with the rest retrieved from reference TRBV5-1 and TRBJ2-5, is KAGVTQTPRYLIKTRGQQVTLSCSPISGHRSVSWYQQTPGQGLQFLFEYFSETQRNKGNFPGRFSGRQFSNSRSEMNVSTLELGDSALYLCASTLTSDQETQYFGPGTRLLVL.

CDR3 coding DNA: TGTGCCAGCAGTTACTCGTGGGGGAGGGCGTTACACGAGCAGTACTTC. It codes for CASSYSWGRALHEQYF. The V gene is TRBV6-5, the J gene TRBJ2-7; TRBD2 aligns across 7 bases. J lost 5 bases, V lost 0 bases, and 10 bases had no gene match. The CDR3 extends over 16 amino acids. Germline CDR1 and CDR2: MNHEY and SVGAGI.

The chain uses TRBV5-4 and TRBJ2-3; possibly TRBD1 for D (6 bases). The CDR3 loop spans 14 amino acids. V was trimmed by 0 bases and J by 1 base, leaving 6 bases between them. Germline lookup yields CDR1 SGHNT and CDR2 YYREEE (reference sequence). Here the CDR3 reads CASSLDRGTDTQYF. The CDR3 bases are TGTGCCAGCAGCTTGGACAGGGGCACAGATACGCAGTATTTT. The full variable domain, with the rest looked up from reference TRBV5-4 and TRBJ2-3, is ETGVTQSPTHLIKTRGQQVTLRCSSQSGHNTVSWYQQALGQGPQFIFQYYREEENGRGNFPPRFSGLQFPNYSSELNVNALELDDSALYLCASSLDRGTDTQYFGPGTRLTVL.

The chain carries TRBV28 and TRBJ1-1, with a weak D call TRBD1 (5 bases). V was pared by 5 bases and J by 4 bases, with 14 bases between. CDR1 is MDHEN and CDR2 is SYDVKM in the germline V gene. The CDR3 length is 14 residues. The CDR3 DNA sequence: TGTGCCAGCAGTCCCCCGTGGGGGGGCACTGAAGCTTTCTTT. Translation gives CASSPPWGGTEAFF.

V and J are TRBV28 and TRBJ2-1; 8 bases are a match to TRBD2. Germline CDR1 reads MDHEN; CDR2 reads SYDVKM. J was trimmed by 2 bases and V by 5 bases; bases with no gene match: 5. The CDR3 length is 15 residues. CDR3 loop: CASSQGGRTYNEQFF. CDR3 DNA sequence: TGTGCCAGCAGTCAAGGCGGGAGGACCTACAATGAGCAGTTCTTC.

The V gene is TRBV4-2, the J gene TRBJ2-2; 8 bases agree with TRBD2. The CDR3 length is 17 residues. Trimming removed 0 bases from V and 0 bases from J; junction bases left unmatched: 3. Germline lookup yields CDR1 LGHNA and CDR2 YNFKEQ. The CDR3: CASSQENSGTNTGELFF. In DNA, the CDR3 is TGTGCCAGCAGCCAAGAGAATAGCGGGACGAACACCGGGGAGCTGTTTTTT.

This chain joins TRBV19 and TRBJ2-1; D remains unclear. CDR3 size: 13 residues. Germline V gene lookup returns CDR1 LNHDA and CDR2 SQIVND (reference sequence). With 2 bases removed from V and 9 bases from J, the gap between germline ends came to 11 bases. CDR3 loop: CASSISSFAEQFF. CDR3 in DNA: TGTGCCAGTAGTATATCCTCGTTTGCTGAGCAGTTCTTC.

The CDR3 sequence is CASSDGGWDRAAGELFF. The CDR3 DNA reads as TGCGCCAGCAGTGATGGTGGTTGGGACAGGGCCGCCGGGGAGCTGTTTTTT. The rearrangement links TRBV10-1 to TRBJ2-2, with 9 bases that match TRBD1. The CDR3 is 17 amino acids. In germline, CDR1 is WNHNN, CDR2 SYGVQD (reference sequence). V was clipped by 3 bases and J by 6 bases; unmatched bases: 11.

The rearrangement joins TRBV28 to TRBJ1-5; TRBD1 agrees at 9 bases. The CDR3 covers 17 residues. Germline values: CDR1 MDHEN, CDR2 SYDVKM. The V segment lost 2 bases and the J segment 5 bases; nucleotides outside the gene matches: 10. The CDR3 DNA reads as TGTGCCAGCAGTTTAAGGTCCTTGACAGGGGGGGATCAGCCCCAGCATTTT. Translation gives CASSLRSLTGGDQPQHF.

This rearrangement joins TRBV21-1 to TRBJ2-7; TRBD1 is the table's D call, not checked against the DNA. TRBV21-1 is designated a pseudogene. This CDR3 region has 17 residues. Here the CDR3 DNA reads TGTGCCAGCAGCAAAGAGGGGGACAGTCCTAGCTCCTACGAGCAGTACTTC. It translates to CASSKEGDSPSSYEQYF.

This clone was seen a single time. The chain couples TRBV7-3 to TRBJ2-7, with D possibly being TRBD2 (6 bases). Trimming removed 1 base from V and 5 bases from J, with 18 bases in between. CDR3 length equals 16 residues. Germline CDR1 is SGHTA and CDR2 is FQGTGA. The CDR3 nucleotides are TGTGCCAGCAGCTTAATCGGGGGATCTACTACCGACGAGCAGTACTTC. Its translation: CASSLIGGSTTDEQYF.